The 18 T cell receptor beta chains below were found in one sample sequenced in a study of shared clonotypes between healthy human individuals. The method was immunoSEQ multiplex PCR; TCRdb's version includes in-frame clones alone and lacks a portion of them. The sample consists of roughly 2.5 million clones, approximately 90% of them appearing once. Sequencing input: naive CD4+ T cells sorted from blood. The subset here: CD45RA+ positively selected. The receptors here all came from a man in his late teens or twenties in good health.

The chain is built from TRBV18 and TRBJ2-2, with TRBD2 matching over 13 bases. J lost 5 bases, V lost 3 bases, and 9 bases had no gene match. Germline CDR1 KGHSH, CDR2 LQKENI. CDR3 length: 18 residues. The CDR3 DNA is TGTGCCAGCTCACCGATCGGACTAGCGGGGGACAAGACCGGGGAGCTGTTTTTT. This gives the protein CASSPIGLAGDKTGELFF.

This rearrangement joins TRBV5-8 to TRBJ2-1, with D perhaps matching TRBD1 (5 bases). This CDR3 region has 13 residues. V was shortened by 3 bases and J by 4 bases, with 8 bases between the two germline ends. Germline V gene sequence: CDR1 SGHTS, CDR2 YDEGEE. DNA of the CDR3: TGTGCCAGCAGCTCTCAGGGATACAATGAGCAGTTCTTC. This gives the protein CASSSQGYNEQFF.

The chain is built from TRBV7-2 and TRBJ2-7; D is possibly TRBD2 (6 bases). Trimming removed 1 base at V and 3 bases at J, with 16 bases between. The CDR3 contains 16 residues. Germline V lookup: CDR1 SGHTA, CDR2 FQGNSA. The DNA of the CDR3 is TGTGCCAGCAGCTTAGTAGGGACGGGAGCAGACTACGAGCAGTACTTC. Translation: CASSLVGTGADYEQYF. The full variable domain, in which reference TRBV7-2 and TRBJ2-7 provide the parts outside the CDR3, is GAGVSQSPSNKVTEKGKDVELRCDPISGHTALYWYRQSLGQGLEFLIYFQGNSAPDKSGLPSDRFSAERTGGSVSTLTIQRTQQEDSAVYLCASSLVGTGADYEQYFGPGTRLTVT.

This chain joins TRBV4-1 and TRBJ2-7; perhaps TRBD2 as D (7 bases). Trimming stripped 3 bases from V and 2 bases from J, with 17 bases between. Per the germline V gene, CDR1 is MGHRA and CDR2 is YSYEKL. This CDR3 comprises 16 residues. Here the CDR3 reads CASSQGSGGLTYEQYF. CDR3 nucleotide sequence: TGCGCCAGCAGCCAGGGGTCGGGGGGCCTGACCTACGAGCAGTACTTC.

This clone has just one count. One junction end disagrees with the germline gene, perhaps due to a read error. In nucleotides, the CDR3 is TGTGCTAGCAGCTTAGGCGGGAGCCGGAACACCGGGGAGCTGTTTTTT. Its protein product is CASSLGGSRNTGELFF. The rearrangement uses TRBV7-7 and TRBJ2-2; 7 bases agree with TRBD2. Germline CDR1 is SSHAT and CDR2 is FNYEAQ (reference sequence). The CDR3 is 16 amino acids.

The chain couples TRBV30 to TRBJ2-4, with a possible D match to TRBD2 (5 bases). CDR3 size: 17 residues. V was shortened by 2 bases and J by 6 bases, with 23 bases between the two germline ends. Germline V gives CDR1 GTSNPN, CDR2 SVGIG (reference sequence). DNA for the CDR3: TGTGCCTGGAGTCTCGTCGGCGGGCTGCTGGGTCCAAACATTCAGTACTTC. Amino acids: CAWSLVGGLLGPNIQYF. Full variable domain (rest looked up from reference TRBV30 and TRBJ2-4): SQTIHQWPATLVQPVGSPLSLECTVEGTSNPNLYWYRQAAGRGLQLLFYSVGIGQISSEVPQNLSASRPQDRQFILSSKKLLLSDSGFYLCAWSLVGGLLGPNIQYFGAGTRLSVL.

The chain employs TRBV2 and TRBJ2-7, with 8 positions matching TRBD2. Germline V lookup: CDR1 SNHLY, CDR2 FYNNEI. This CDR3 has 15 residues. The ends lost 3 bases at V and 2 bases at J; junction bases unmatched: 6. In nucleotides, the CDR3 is TGTGCCAGCAGTGATTGGGGCGGGGGGACCTACGAGCAGTACTTC. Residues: CASSDWGGGTYEQYF.

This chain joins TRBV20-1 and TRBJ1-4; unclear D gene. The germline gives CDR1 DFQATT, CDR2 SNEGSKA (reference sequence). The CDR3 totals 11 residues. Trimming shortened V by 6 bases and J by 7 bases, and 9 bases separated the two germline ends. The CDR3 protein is CSALIGEKLFF. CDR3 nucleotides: TGCAGTGCCCTAATTGGTGAAAAACTGTTTTTT.

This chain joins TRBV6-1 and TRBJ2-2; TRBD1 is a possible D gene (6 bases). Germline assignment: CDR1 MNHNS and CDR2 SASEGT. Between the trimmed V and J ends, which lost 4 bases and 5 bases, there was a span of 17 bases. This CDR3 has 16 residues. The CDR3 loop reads CASSARPGQQTGELFF. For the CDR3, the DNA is TGTGCCAGCAGTGCCCGACCGGGACAACAAACCGGGGAGCTGTTTTTT.

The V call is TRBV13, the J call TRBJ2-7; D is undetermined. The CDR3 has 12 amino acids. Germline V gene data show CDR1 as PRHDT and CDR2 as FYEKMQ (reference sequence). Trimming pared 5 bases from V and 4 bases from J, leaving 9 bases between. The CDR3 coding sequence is TGTGCCAGCAGCATGGCGCTGTACGAGCAGTACTTC. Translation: CASSMALYEQYF.

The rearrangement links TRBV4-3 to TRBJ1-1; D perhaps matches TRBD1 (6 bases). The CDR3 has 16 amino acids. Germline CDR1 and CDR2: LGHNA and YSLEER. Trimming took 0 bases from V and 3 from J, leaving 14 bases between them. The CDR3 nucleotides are TGCGCCAGCAGCCAAGATGTCGGACAGCCCTACACTGAAGCTTTCTTT. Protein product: CASSQDVGQPYTEAFF.

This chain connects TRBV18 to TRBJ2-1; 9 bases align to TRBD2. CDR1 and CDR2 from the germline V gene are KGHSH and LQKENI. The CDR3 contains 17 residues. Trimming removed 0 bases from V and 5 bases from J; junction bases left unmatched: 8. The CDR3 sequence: CASSPPLGGRENNEQFF. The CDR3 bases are TGTGCCAGCTCACCACCTCTAGGCGGGAGGGAGAACAATGAGCAGTTCTTC.

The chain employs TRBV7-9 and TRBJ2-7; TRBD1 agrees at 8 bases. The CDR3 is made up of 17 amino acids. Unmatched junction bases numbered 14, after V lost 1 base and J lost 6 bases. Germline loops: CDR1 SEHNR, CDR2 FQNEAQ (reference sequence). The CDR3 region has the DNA TGTGCCAGCAGCTTAGTCGGGGCTGCTGGACAGGGTCCCGAGCAGTACTTC. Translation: CASSLVGAAGQGPEQYF.

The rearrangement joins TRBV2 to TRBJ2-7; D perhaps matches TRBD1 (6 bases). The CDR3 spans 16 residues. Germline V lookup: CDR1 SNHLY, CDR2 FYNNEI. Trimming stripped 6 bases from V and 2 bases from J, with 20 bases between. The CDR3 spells CASSGQRQPHTYEQYF. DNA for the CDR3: TGTGCCAGCAGCGGACAGCGTCAACCCCATACCTACGAGCAGTACTTC.

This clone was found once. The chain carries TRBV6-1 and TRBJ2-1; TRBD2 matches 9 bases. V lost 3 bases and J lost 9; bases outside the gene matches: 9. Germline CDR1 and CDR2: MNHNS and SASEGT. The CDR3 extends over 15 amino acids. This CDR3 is CASSDLGTSFTEQFF. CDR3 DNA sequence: TGTGCCAGCAGTGACCTTGGGACTAGCTTTACTGAGCAGTTCTTC.

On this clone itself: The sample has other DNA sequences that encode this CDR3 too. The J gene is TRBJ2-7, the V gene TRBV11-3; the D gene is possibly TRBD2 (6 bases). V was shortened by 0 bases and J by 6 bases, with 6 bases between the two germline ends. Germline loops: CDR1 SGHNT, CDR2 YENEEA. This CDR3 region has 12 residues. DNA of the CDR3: TGTGCCAGCAGCTTAGACGGGAGCGAGCAGTACTTC. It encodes CASSLDGSEQYF.

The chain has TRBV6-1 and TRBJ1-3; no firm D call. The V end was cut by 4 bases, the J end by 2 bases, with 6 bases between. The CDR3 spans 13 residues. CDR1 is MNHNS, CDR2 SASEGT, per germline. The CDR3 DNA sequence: TGTGCCAGCAGTGCAGAACCTGGAAACACCATATATTTT. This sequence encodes CASSAEPGNTIYF.

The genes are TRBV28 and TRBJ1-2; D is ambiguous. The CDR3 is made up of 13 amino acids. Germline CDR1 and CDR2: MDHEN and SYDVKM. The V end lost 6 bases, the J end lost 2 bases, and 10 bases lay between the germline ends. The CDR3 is CASRWADNYGYTF. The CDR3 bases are TGTGCCAGCAGGTGGGCGGACAACTATGGCTACACCTTC.